What follows are 21 T cell receptor beta chains derived from one specimen sequenced in a study of blood T cell repertoires in COVID-19. Profiled with immunoSEQ multiplex PCR; TCRdb holds only in-frame clones, not every one. This table holds about 68,000 clones, approximately 85% found once. The sample comprised peripheral blood. Receptors originate from a man aged 50 to 59 with acute or convalescent COVID-19.

The chain combines TRBV27 with TRBJ2-5; no reliable D call. The V gene's germline CDR1 is MNHEY and CDR2 SMNVEV (reference sequence). The length of the CDR3 is 13 residues. Trimming took off 1 base at V and 3 bases at J, with 6 bases between the two ends. CDR3 DNA sequence: TGTGCCAGCAGTTTATTTGCGGAAGAGACCCAGTACTTC. It is translated as CASSLFAEETQYF.

V usage is TRBV3-1 (or the pseudogene TRBV3-2) and J usage is TRBJ1-5; no clear D gene. The CDR3 extends over 14 amino acids. Germline V gene lookup returns CDR1 LGHDT and CDR2 YNNKEL (reference sequence). V was clipped by 4 bases and J by 3 bases, with 10 bases between them. This CDR3 reads CASSPNGDNQPQHF. The CDR3 bases are TGTGCCAGCAGCCCCAACGGGGACAATCAGCCCCAGCATTTT.

This clone was detected only once. This rearrangement joins TRBV7-3 to TRBJ2-5; TRBD1 matches at 10 bases. CDR1 and CDR2 (germline): SGHTA, FQGTGA. The CDR3 length is 14 residues. Trimming took 2 bases from V and 5 from J; bases not matched to a gene: 2. The CDR3: CASSLSGQGETQYF. Here the CDR3 DNA reads TGTGCCAGCAGCTTATCGGGACAGGGGGAGACCCAGTACTTC.

The rearrangement links TRBV19 to TRBJ2-2; 7 bases are a match to TRBD1. CDR1 is LNHDA and CDR2 is SQIVND in the germline V gene (reference sequence). The CDR3 extends over 13 amino acids. V lost 10 bases and J lost 4; bases outside the gene matches: 6. The CDR3 sequence: CATRGPGTGELFF. The CDR3 DNA sequence: TGTGCCACAAGGGGGCCGGGCACCGGGGAGCTGTTTTTT.

This chain uses TRBV5-5 with TRBJ1-5; a possible D gene is TRBD1 (5 bases). Germline V gene sequence: CDR1 SGHKS, CDR2 YYEKEE (reference sequence). Trimming took off 4 bases at V and 9 bases at J, with 20 bases between the two ends. The CDR3 runs to 15 residues. The CDR3 sequence is CASSLDGGDSRPQHF. CDR3 sequence (DNA): TGTGCCAGCAGCCTAGACGGGGGGGACTCACGGCCCCAGCATTTT.

This chain connects TRBV20-1 to TRBJ2-3; TRBD2 matches at 8 bases. This CDR3 comprises 15 residues. Germline loops: CDR1 DFQATT, CDR2 SNEGSKA (reference sequence). The J segment lost 2 bases and the V segment lost 3 bases, leaving 7 bases of the junction unmatched. The CDR3 DNA is TGCAGTGCTAGTCCAGCGGGGGAGTTCACAGATACGCAGTATTTT. It encodes CSASPAGEFTDTQYF.

This chain joins TRBV19 and TRBJ2-5; 8 nucleotides match TRBD2. V was pared by 3 bases and J by 2 bases, with 11 bases of the junction left unmatched. Germline V CDR1 and CDR2: LNHDA, SQIVND (reference sequence). The CDR3 has 17 amino acids. The CDR3 DNA sequence: TGTGCCAGTAGTATCGGGGCGAGCGGGGGAGATCAAGAGACCCAGTACTTC. Encoded protein: CASSIGASGGDQETQYF.

This rearrangement joins TRBV5-1 to TRBJ2-7, with 7 bases identical to TRBD1. CDR1 and CDR2 (germline): SGHRS, YFSETQ. Germline trimming cut 5 bases from V and 4 bases from J; bases unmatched to any gene: 3. CDR3 length: 12 amino acids. This CDR3 is CASSQTGYEQYF. The DNA of the CDR3 is TGCGCCAGCAGTCAGACAGGGTACGAGCAGTACTTC. Looking up the rest from reference TRBV5-1 and TRBJ2-7 gives the full variable domain: KAGVTQTPRYLIKTRGQQVTLSCSPISGHRSVSWYQQTPGQGLQFLFEYFSETQRNKGNFPGRFSGRQFSNSRSEMNVSTLELGDSALYLCASSQTGYEQYFGPGTRLTVT.

This sequence joins TRBV24-1 and TRBJ1-2; D may be TRBD1 (6 bases). This CDR3 is built from 10 residues. From germline, CDR1 is KGHDR and CDR2 SFDVKD. This CDR3 is CGDMFYGYTF. CDR3 nucleotide sequence: TGTGGGGACATGTTCTATGGCTACACCTTC.

This chain links TRBV5-1 with TRBJ2-7; no clear D gene. The V gene's germline CDR1 is SGHRS and CDR2 YFSETQ. The CDR3 runs 13 residues. Trimming removed 2 bases at V and 4 bases at J, with 10 bases between. The CDR3 bases are TGCGCCAGCAGCTTTAGTCCGGGTTACGAGCAGTACTTC. This translates into CASSFSPGYEQYF.

J is TRBJ1-5 and V is TRBV21-1. TRBV21-1 has pseudogene status. The CDR3 has 20 residues. The CDR3 spells CASSKRGGSEGSGSNQPQHF. The CDR3 DNA reads as TGTGCCAGCAGCAAAAGGGGGGGCTCGGAGGGGAGCGGAAGCAATCAGCCCCAGCATTTT.

The genes are TRBV28 and TRBJ1-1; 8 positions agree with TRBD1. V gave up 4 bases and J gave up 6 bases; unmatched junction bases: 7. Looked up from germline, CDR1 is MDHEN and CDR2 is SYDVKM. CDR3 length equals 14 residues. In DNA form, the CDR3 reads TGTGCCAGCAGTTCCCACAGGGGGATATCTGAAGCTTTCTTT. Protein: CASSSHRGISEAFF.

This chain joins TRBV29-1 and TRBJ2-6; unclear D gene. The CDR3 spans 14 residues. CDR1 SQVTM and CDR2 ANQGSEA come from the germline V gene. The germline V and J ends were trimmed by 5 bases and 2 bases, with 10 bases remaining between them. The CDR3 nucleotides are TGCAGCGTTTTAGCTCCTGCTGGGGCCAACGTCCTGACTTTC. Its translation is CSVLAPAGANVLTF.

The gene calls are TRBV7-8 and TRBJ1-6; 10 bases are shared with TRBD1. Trimming at V came to 2 bases and at J to 13 bases, leaving 8 bases not matched to a gene. This CDR3 contains 15 residues. Germline values: CDR1 SGHVS, CDR2 FQNEAQ. CDR3 in amino acids: CASSLTDRGKIPLHF. The CDR3, as DNA: TGTGCCAGCAGCTTAACGGACAGGGGGAAGATTCCCCTCCACTTT.

This chain joins TRBV18 and TRBJ2-7, with TRBD2 as a possible D gene (5 bases). The CDR3 spans 12 residues. Germline loops: CDR1 KGHSH, CDR2 LQKENI. The ends were cut back, 3 bases at V and 5 bases at J, with 8 bases in the middle. The CDR3 coding sequence is TGTGCCAGCTCACCCACCGGGGACGAGCAGTACTTC. It specifies CASSPTGDEQYF.

The rearrangement links TRBV10-3 to TRBJ2-1; D perhaps matches TRBD1 (7 bases). Germline assignment: CDR1 ENHRY and CDR2 SYGVKD. Deletions cut 11 bases from V and 7 bases from J, with 18 bases between. The CDR3 totals 13 residues. The CDR3 loop is CAAHAQGGNEQFF. CDR3 DNA sequence: TGTGCCGCTCACGCGCAGGGGGGAAATGAGCAGTTCTTC.

This clone was detected a few times. The chain uses TRBV2 and TRBJ1-6; tentatively, D is TRBD1 (6 bases). CDR1 SNHLY and CDR2 FYNNEI come from the germline V gene. The CDR3 spans 14 residues. V was trimmed by 5 bases and J by 10 bases, leaving 15 bases between them. In DNA, the CDR3 is TGTGCCAGCAGTCTTTATGGGGGCCAGTCACCCCTCCACTTT. Translated: CASSLYGGQSPLHF.

The gene calls are TRBV7-2 and TRBJ2-1, with 8 positions matching TRBD2. The CDR3 contains 14 residues. J lost 7 bases, V lost 8 bases, and 10 bases had no gene match. The germline CDR1 and CDR2 sequences are SGHTA and FQGNSA. The CDR3 nucleotides are TGTGCCAGCCGCACCCGGGGGGGGGCAAATGAGCAGTTCTTC. Its translation: CASRTRGGANEQFF.

The chain has TRBV27 and TRBJ1-6; tentative D call: TRBD1 (5 bases). The CDR3 sequence is 15 residues long. V was shortened by 3 bases and J by 9 bases, with 15 bases between the two germline ends. The V gene's germline CDR1 is MNHEY and CDR2 SMNVEV (reference sequence). The CDR3 here is CASSLSGRQGSPLHF. CDR3 nucleotide sequence: TGTGCCAGCAGTTTGTCCGGACGGCAGGGTTCACCCCTCCACTTT.

The rearrangement links TRBV4-1 to TRBJ1-2, with D perhaps TRBD1 (5 bases). The CDR3 consists of 13 residues. V was pared by 1 base and J by 10 bases, with 13 bases between. The germline V gene has CDR1 MGHRA and CDR2 YSYEKL. The CDR3 sequence: CASSQGGGGIYTF. The DNA for the CDR3 is TGCGCCAGCAGCCAAGGTGGGGGAGGGATCTACACCTTC.

This sequence joins TRBV19 and TRBJ2-7; 12 nucleotides line up with TRBD2. The CDR3 spans 17 residues. Per germline, CDR1 LNHDA and CDR2 SQIVND (reference sequence). V was pared by 4 bases and J by 3 bases, with 10 bases of the junction left unmatched. The CDR3 loop reads CASSTRTSGAFLYEQYF. In DNA, the CDR3 is TGTGCCAGTAGTACCCGGACTAGCGGGGCATTTCTCTACGAGCAGTACTTC.